The source of this TCR beta chain is a study of T cells in Graves' hyperthyroidism and ophthalmopathy. Regarding the study as a whole: Using 13 V-J features, a model discriminated ophthalmopathy from stable hyperthyroidism. Most expanded thyroid clonotypes above 0.001 also appeared in blood. Before onset, ophthalmopathy was predicted by the model a median approximately 6.5 months earlier.

TCR beta CDR3 regions were amplified from RNA transcripts. First-round RT-PCR targeting the TCR CDR3 was performed with the HTBI primer set. From the multiplex PCR reads, TCRdb called clonotypes with MiXCR, one entry per CDR3 protein. This table has hundreds of thousands of distinct CDR3 sequences, about 15% appearing once. The CDR3 is 13 amino acids. The V gene's germline CDR1 is SNHLY and CDR2 FYNNEI. Between the trimmed V and J ends, which lost 7 bases and 4 bases, there was a span of 12 bases. Many counts were recorded for this clonotype. What it binds is not known. This TCR was recovered from a man between 18 and 35 years old with Graves' ophthalmopathy. Sequencing was done on a sample of blood. The chain has TRBV2 and TRBJ2-3, with D maybe TRBD2 (6 bases). In DNA, the CDR3 is TGTGCCAGCACGGGCGGGGTTGCAGATACGCAGTATTTT. Its protein product is CASTGGVADTQYF.